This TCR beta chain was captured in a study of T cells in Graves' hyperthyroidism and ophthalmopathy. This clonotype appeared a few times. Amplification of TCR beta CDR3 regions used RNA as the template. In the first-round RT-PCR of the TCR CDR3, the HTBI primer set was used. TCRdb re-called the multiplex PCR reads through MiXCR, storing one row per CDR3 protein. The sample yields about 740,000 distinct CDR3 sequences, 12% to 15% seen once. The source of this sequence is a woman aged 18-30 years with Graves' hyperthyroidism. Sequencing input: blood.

Written as DNA, the CDR3 is TGTGCCACCAGCAGAGATAGTCAGCCCCAGCATTTT. This sequence encodes CATSRDSQPQHF. The chain has TRBV15 and TRBJ1-5; no firm D call. The CDR3 sequence is 12 residues long. With 0 bases removed from V and 6 bases from J, the gap between germline ends came to 3 bases. Germline assignment: CDR1 LNHNV and CDR2 YYDKDF (reference sequence).